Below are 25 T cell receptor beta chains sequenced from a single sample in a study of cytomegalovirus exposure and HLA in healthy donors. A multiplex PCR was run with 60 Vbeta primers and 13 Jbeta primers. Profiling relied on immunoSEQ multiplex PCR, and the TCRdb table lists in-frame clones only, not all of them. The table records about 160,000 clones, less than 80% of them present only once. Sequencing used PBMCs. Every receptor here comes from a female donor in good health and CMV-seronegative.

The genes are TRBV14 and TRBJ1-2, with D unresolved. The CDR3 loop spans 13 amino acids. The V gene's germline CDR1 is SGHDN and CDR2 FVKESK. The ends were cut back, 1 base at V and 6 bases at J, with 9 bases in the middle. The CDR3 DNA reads TGTGCCAGCAGCCAAGGTATCGGGGATGGCTACACCTTC. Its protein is CASSQGIGDGYTF.

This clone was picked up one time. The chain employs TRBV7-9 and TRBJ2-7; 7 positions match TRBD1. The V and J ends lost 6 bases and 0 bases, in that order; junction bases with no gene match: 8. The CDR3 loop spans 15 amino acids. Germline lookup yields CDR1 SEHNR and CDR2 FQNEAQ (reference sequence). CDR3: CASSPRGPSSYEQYF. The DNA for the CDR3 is TGTGCCAGCAGTCCTAGGGGGCCCAGCTCCTACGAGCAGTACTTC. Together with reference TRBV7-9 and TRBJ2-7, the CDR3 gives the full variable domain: DTGVSQNPRHKITKRGQNVTFRCDPISEHNRLYWYRQTLGQGPEFLTYFQNEAQLEKSRLLSDRFSAERPKGSFSTLEIQRTEQGDSAMYLCASSPRGPSSYEQYFGPGTRLTVT.

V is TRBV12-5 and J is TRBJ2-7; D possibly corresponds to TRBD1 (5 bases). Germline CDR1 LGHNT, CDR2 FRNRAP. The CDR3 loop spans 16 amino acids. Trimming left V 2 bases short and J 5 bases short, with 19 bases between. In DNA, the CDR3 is TGTGCTAGTGGTTTGCTCTACCAGGGCCCAGAGCACGAGCAGTACTTC. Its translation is CASGLLYQGPEHEQYF. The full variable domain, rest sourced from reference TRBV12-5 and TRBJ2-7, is DARVTQTPRHKVTEMGQEVTMRCQPILGHNTVFWYRQTMMQGLELLAYFRNRAPLDDSGMPKDRFSAEMPDATLATLKIQPSEPRDSAVYFCASGLLYQGPEHEQYFGPGTRLTVT.

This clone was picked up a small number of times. CDR3 amino acids: CASSPGVGYGYTF. The CDR3 DNA sequence: TGTGCCAGCAGCCCAGGGGTAGGCTATGGCTACACCTTC. This chain connects TRBV7-3 to TRBJ1-2; maybe TRBD1 (6 bases). The CDR3 contains 13 residues. Trimming took 5 bases from V and 4 from J, leaving 11 bases between them. Germline V gene data show CDR1 as SGHTA and CDR2 as FQGTGA.

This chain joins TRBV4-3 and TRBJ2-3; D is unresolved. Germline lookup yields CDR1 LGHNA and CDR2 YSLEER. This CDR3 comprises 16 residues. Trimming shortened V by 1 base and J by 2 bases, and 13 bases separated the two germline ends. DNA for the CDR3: TGCGCCAGCAGCCAAGCCTCGAGACTGAACACAGATACGCAGTATTTT. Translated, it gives CASSQASRLNTDTQYF.

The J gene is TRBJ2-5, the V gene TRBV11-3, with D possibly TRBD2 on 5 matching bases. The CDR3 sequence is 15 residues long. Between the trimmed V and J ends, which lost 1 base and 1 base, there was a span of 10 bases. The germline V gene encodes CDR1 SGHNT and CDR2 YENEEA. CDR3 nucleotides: TGTGCCAGCAGCTTAGGAACCGGGGTCCAAGAGACCCAGTACTTC. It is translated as CASSLGTGVQETQYF.

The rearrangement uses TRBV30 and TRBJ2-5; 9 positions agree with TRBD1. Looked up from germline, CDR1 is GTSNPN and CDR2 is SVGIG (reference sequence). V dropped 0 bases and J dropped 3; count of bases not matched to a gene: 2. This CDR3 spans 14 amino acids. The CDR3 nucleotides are TGTGCCTGGAGTGTAGGGACAGGGAAAGAGACCCAGTACTTC. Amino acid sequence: CAWSVGTGKETQYF.

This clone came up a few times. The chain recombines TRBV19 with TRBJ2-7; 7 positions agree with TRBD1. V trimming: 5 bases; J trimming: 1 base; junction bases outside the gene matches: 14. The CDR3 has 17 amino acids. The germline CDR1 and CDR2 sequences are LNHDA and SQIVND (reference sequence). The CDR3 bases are TGTGCCAGTAGTCCTCGCCCACAGGGGATAGGGTCCTACGAGCAGTACTTC. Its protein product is CASSPRPQGIGSYEQYF.

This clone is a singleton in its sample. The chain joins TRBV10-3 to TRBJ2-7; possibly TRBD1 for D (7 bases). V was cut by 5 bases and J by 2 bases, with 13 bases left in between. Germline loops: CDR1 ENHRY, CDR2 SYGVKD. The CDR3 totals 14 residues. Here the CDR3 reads CAISLTGTAYEQYF. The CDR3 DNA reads TGTGCCATCAGTCTGACAGGGACTGCCTACGAGCAGTACTTC.

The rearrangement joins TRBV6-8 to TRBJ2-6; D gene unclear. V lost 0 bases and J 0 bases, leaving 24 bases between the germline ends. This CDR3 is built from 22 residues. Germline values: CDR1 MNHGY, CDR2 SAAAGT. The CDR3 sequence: CASSYSEADLKYPGSGANVLTF. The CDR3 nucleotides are TGTGCCAGCAGTTACTCTGAGGCGGATCTTAAATACCCTGGCTCTGGGGCCAACGTCCTGACTTTC.

This chain's CDR3 is CASSLQGSRTGELFF. The CDR3 coding sequence is TGTGCCAGCAGCTTACAGGGTTCTCGCACCGGGGAGCTGTTTTTT. The chain joins TRBV5-6 to TRBJ2-2, with D perhaps TRBD1 (6 bases). The CDR3 has 15 amino acids. V lost 2 bases and J 4 bases, leaving 12 bases between the germline ends. CDR1 and CDR2 (germline): SGHDT, YYEEEE.

The CDR3 region has the DNA TGTGCCAGCAGCGCGGGGACTAGCGGCACACTGGGGCAGTTCTTC. This sequence encodes CASSAGTSGTLGQFF. V and J are TRBV9 and TRBJ2-1; 11 bases agree with TRBD2. Germline V gene lookup returns CDR1 SGDLS and CDR2 YYNGEE. CDR3 length: 15 residues. The ends lost 3 bases at V and 12 bases at J; junction bases unmatched: 11.

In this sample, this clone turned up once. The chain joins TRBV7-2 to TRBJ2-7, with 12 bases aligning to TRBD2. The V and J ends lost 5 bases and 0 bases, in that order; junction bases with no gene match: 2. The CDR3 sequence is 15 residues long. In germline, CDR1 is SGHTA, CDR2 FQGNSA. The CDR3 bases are TGTGCCAGCAGCCCGGGACTAGCGGGCTCCTACGAGCAGTACTTC. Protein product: CASSPGLAGSYEQYF. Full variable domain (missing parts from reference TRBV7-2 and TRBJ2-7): GAGVSQSPSNKVTEKGKDVELRCDPISGHTALYWYRQSLGQGLEFLIYFQGNSAPDKSGLPSDRFSAERTGGSVSTLTIQRTQQEDSAVYLCASSPGLAGSYEQYFGPGTRLTVT.

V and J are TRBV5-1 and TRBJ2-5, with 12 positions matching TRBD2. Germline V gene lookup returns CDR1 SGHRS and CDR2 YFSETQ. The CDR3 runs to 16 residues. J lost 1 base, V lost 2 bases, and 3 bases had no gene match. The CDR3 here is CASSFSSGGAQETQYF. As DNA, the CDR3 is TGCGCCAGCAGCTTTTCTAGCGGGGGGGCCCAAGAGACCCAGTACTTC.

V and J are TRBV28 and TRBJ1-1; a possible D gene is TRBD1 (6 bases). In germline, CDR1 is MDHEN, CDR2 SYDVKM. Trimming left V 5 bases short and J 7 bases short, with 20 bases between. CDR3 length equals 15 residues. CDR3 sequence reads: CASSPSSAGAFEAFF. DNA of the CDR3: TGTGCCAGCAGTCCCTCTTCGGCAGGGGCTTTTGAAGCTTTCTTT. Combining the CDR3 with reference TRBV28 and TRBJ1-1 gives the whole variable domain DVKVTQSSRYLVKRTGEKVFLECVQDMDHENMFWYRQDPGLGLRLIYFSYDVKMKEKGDIPEGYSVSREKKERFSLILESASTNQTSMYLCASSPSSAGAFEAFFGQGTRLTVV.

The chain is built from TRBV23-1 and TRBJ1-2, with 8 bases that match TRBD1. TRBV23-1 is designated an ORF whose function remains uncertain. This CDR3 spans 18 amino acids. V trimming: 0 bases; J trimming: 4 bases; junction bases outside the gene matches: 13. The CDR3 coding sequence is TGCGCCAGCAGTCAATCCGAGACAGGGGCCCCTCGCATCTATGGCTACACCTTC. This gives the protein CASSQSETGAPRIYGYTF.

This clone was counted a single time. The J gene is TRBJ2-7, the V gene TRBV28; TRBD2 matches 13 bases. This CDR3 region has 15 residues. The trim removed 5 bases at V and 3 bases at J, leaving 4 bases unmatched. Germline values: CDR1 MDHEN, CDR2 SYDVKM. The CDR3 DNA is TGTGCCAGCAGTACTAGCGGGAGGGCCGGCTACGAGCAGTACTTC. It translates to CASSTSGRAGYEQYF.

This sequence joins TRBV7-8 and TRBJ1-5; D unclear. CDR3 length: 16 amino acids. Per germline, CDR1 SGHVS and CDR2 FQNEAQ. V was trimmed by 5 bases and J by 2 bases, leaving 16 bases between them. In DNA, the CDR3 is TGTGCCAGCAGCCTACGGGATGCACCGGGCAATCAGCCCCAGCATTTT. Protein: CASSLRDAPGNQPQHF.

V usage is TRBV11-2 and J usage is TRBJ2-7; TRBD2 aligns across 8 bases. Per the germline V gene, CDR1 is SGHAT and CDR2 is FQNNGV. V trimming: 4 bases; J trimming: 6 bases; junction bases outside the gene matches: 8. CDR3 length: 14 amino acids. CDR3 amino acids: CASSSGTRVSEQYF. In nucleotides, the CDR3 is TGTGCCAGCAGCTCCGGGACTAGAGTCTCCGAGCAGTACTTC.

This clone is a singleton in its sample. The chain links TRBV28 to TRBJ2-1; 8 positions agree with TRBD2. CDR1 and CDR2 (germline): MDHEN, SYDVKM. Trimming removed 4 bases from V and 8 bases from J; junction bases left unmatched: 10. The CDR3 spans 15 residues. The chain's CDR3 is CASSSAGAGEDEQFF. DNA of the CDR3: TGTGCCAGCAGTTCCGCCGGAGCGGGAGAGGATGAGCAGTTCTTC.

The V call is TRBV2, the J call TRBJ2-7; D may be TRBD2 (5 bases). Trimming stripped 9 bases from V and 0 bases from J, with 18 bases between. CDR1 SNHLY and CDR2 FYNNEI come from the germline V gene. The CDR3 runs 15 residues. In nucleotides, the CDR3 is TGTGCCAGTCTGAGAAGCGGACCTCCCTCCTACGAGCAGTACTTC. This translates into CASLRSGPPSYEQYF.

CDR3 in amino acids: CSCLPGYEQFF. CDR3 sequence (DNA): TGCAGTTGCCTCCCGGGGTATGAGCAGTTCTTC. The V and J genes are TRBV20-1 and TRBJ2-1, with a weak D call TRBD2 (5 bases). Germline V lookup: CDR1 DFQATT, CDR2 SNEGSKA (reference sequence). Trimming stripped 8 bases from V and 8 bases from J, with 13 bases between. This CDR3 region has 11 residues.

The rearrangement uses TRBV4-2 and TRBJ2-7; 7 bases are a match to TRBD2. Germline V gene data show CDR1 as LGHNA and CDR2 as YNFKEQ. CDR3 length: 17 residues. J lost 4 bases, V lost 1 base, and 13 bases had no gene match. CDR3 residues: CASSQVQAGGGIYEQYF. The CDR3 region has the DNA TGTGCCAGCAGCCAAGTCCAAGCTGGGGGGGGTATATACGAGCAGTACTTC.

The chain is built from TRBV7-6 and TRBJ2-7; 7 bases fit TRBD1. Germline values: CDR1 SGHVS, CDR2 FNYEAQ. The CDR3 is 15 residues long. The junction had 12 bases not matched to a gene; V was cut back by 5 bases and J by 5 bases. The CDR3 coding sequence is TGTGCCAGCAGCCCCGGGACAGAGAACCAGGACGAGCAGTACTTC. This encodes CASSPGTENQDEQYF.

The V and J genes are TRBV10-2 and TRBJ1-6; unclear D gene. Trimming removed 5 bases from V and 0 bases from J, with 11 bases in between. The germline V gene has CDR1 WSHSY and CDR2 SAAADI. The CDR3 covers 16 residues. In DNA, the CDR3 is TGCGCCAGCAGTCATCAATGGAGCTCCTATAATTCACCCCTCCACTTT. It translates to CASSHQWSSYNSPLHF.